Each of the 18 T cell receptor beta chains below was sequenced from the same sample in a study of spatial heterogeneity in lung cancer. TCRdb processed the 5' RACE reads anew with MiXCR; each CDR3 protein has one entry. The sample holds 5,000 to 6,500 distinct CDR3 sequences; 18% are singletons and the top ten take about a sixth. Described time point: sample taken at primary tumor resection. Sequenced here: normal lung tissue next to the tumor, sampled at surgery. The receptors stem from a male donor with early-stage non-small cell lung cancer.

The V gene is TRBV20-1, the J gene TRBJ2-3; 11 bases line up with TRBD2. After removal of 5 bases from V and 1 base from J, the junction contained 5 bases not matched to a gene. The CDR3 has 15 amino acids. The V gene's germline CDR1 is DFQATT and CDR2 SNEGSKA (reference sequence). The CDR3 coding sequence is TGCAGTGCTCAACTACTAGCGGGAGGCACAGATACGCAGTATTTT. This sequence encodes CSAQLLAGGTDTQYF.

This clonotype was seen more than once but under ten times. V and J are TRBV18 and TRBJ2-3; TRBD1 matches 12 bases. The CDR3 totals 15 residues. Germline CDR1 and CDR2: KGHSH and LQKENI. With 6 bases clipped from V and 6 bases from J, the junction kept 7 bases outside the gene matches. The CDR3 region has the DNA TGTGCCAGCTCCCAGGGACAGGGGGCGCTGGATACGCAGTATTTT. It encodes CASSQGQGALDTQYF.

The chain's CDR3 is CASSLSLLASDTQYF. CDR3 nucleotide sequence: TGCGCCAGCAGTCTCTCGCTACTAGCATCTGATACGCAGTATTTT. The chain combines TRBV23-1 with TRBJ2-3; D possibly corresponds to TRBD2 (6 bases). TRBV23-1 counts as an open reading frame of uncertain function. The CDR3 is 15 amino acids. The V and J ends lost 4 bases and 6 bases respectively, with 17 bases between them.

The V gene is TRBV11-2, the J gene TRBJ2-1; D uncertain. The CDR3 extends over 13 amino acids. V was shortened by 5 bases and J by 5 bases, with 10 bases between the two germline ends. Per germline, CDR1 SGHAT and CDR2 FQNNGV. Written as DNA, the CDR3 is TGTGCCAGCAGCGTTAACACGGACAATGAGCAGTTCTTC. Translation: CASSVNTDNEQFF. Full variable domain (rest looked up from reference TRBV11-2 and TRBJ2-1): EAGVAQSPRYKIIEKRQSVAFWCNPISGHATLYWYQQILGQGPKLLIQFQNNGVVDDSQLPKDRFSAERLKGVDSTLKIQPAKLEDSAVYLCASSVNTDNEQFFGPGTRLTVL.

The chain has TRBV27 and TRBJ1-1, with D perhaps matching TRBD1 (6 bases). This CDR3 region has 15 residues. Trimming took 5 bases from V and 7 from J, leaving 20 bases between them. Germline CDR1 reads MNHEY; CDR2 reads SMNVEV (reference sequence). CDR3 bases: TGTGCCAGCAGTCCTACAGGGAGGTTTGGCATTGAAGCTTTCTTT. This translates into CASSPTGRFGIEAFF.

This clonotype came up a few times. The genes are TRBV20-1 and TRBJ2-7; D is undetermined. This CDR3 is built from 14 residues. V lost 0 bases and J lost 2, with 11 bases in between. Per the germline V gene, CDR1 is DFQATT and CDR2 is SNEGSKA (reference sequence). The CDR3: CSARDPTLAYEQYF. CDR3 DNA sequence: TGCAGTGCTAGAGATCCCACTCTGGCCTACGAGCAGTACTTC.

This clonotype appeared a few times. The chain employs TRBV20-1 and TRBJ2-1; no firm D call. The V gene's germline CDR1 is DFQATT and CDR2 SNEGSKA (reference sequence). The V gene lost 0 bases and the J gene lost 8 bases, with 17 bases spanning the gap. This CDR3 is built from 15 residues. In nucleotides, the CDR3 is TGCAGTGCTAGAGACGGCAGGAGCTCCGCATATGAGCAGTTCTTC. It translates to CSARDGRSSAYEQFF.

By sample fraction, this clonotype is large (0.1 to 1%). The CDR3 sequence is CASRDRGGPSTDTQYF. Here the CDR3 DNA reads TGTGCCAGCAGAGACCGGGGGGGGCCTAGCACAGATACGCAGTATTTT. The chain combines TRBV6-5 with TRBJ2-3; TRBD2 matches at 8 bases. This CDR3 has 16 amino acids. V shed 6 bases and J 0 bases; nucleotides not matched to a gene: 8. Germline V lookup: CDR1 MNHEY, CDR2 SVGAGI.

V usage is TRBV12-3 or TRBV12-4 and J usage is TRBJ2-7; D remains unclear. V was pared by 3 bases and J by 2 bases, with 8 bases between. The CDR3 contains 13 residues. The CDR3 DNA reads TGTGCCAGCAGTTTGGGTTGGGCCTACGAGCAGTACTTC. Translating gives CASSLGWAYEQYF.

This clonotype is labeled medium-sized. The rearrangement links TRBV12-3 or TRBV12-4 to TRBJ2-5; the match to TRBD1 covers 9 bases. The CDR3 extends over 15 amino acids. V dropped 6 bases and J dropped 1; count of bases not matched to a gene: 6. CDR3 DNA: TGTGCCAGCAGAACCGGGACAGGGTCCCAAGAGACCCAGTACTTC. Its protein product is CASRTGTGSQETQYF.

This clonotype was recorded a few times. The V gene is TRBV6-5, the J gene TRBJ2-1; D is unclear. This CDR3 has 15 residues. Trimming removed 5 bases from V and 0 bases from J, with 11 bases in between. Germline values: CDR1 MNHEY, CDR2 SVGAGI. CDR3 amino acids: CASSRDPSSYNEQFF. Here the CDR3 DNA reads TGTGCCAGCAGTCGTGACCCGAGCTCCTACAATGAGCAGTTCTTC.

This clonotype occurred a few times. The V gene is TRBV27, the J gene TRBJ2-6; tentative D call: TRBD2 (5 bases). The length of the CDR3 is 13 residues. V was shortened by 9 bases and J by 2 bases, with 8 bases between the two germline ends. Germline V gives CDR1 MNHEY, CDR2 SMNVEV (reference sequence). CDR3 in amino acids: CASMGAGANVLTF. The CDR3 nucleotides read TGTGCCAGTATGGGAGCTGGGGCCAACGTCCTGACTTTC.

The CDR3 sequence: CASSLGGFGPYEQYF. CDR3 DNA sequence: TGCGCCAGCAGCTTGGGAGGTTTCGGCCCCTACGAGCAGTACTTC. The chain has TRBV5-1 and TRBJ2-7, with unresolved D. Germline CDR1 SGHRS, CDR2 YFSETQ. There are 15 residues in the CDR3. Trimming cost V 0 bases and J 2 bases, with 12 bases left between them.

This clonotype is categorized as medium-sized (0.01 to 0.1%). J is TRBJ1-3 and V is TRBV29-1; D gene ambiguous. Germline values: CDR1 SQVTM, CDR2 ANQGSEA. With 3 bases removed from V and 4 bases from J, the gap between germline ends came to 7 bases. The CDR3 totals 12 residues. CDR3 bases: TGCAGCGTTGACGGGCGGGGAAACACCATATATTTT. This translates into CSVDGRGNTIYF. Combining the CDR3 with reference TRBV29-1 and TRBJ1-3 gives the whole variable domain SAVISQKPSRDICQRGTSLTIQCQVDSQVTMMFWYRQQPGQSLTLIATANQGSEATYESGFVIDKFPISRPNLTFSTLTVSNMSPEDSSIYLCSVDGRGNTIYFGEGSWLTVV.

This chain's CDR3 is CASSLAAQSSYNEQFF. The CDR3 region has the DNA TGTGCCAGCAGCTTAGCGGCTCAGAGCTCCTACAATGAGCAGTTCTTC. The V gene is TRBV7-2, the J gene TRBJ2-1; D is ambiguous. The V gene's germline CDR1 is SGHTA and CDR2 FQGNSA. The ends were cut back, 0 bases at V and 0 bases at J, with 9 bases in the middle. The CDR3 extends over 16 amino acids. The entire variable domain, with the rest obtained from reference TRBV7-2 and TRBJ2-1, is as follows: GAGVSQSPSNKVTEKGKDVELRCDPISGHTALYWYRQSLGQGLEFLIYFQGNSAPDKSGLPSDRFSAERTGGSVSTLTIQRTQQEDSAVYLCASSLAAQSSYNEQFFGPGTRLTVL.

The gene calls are TRBV28 and TRBJ2-3, with D hard to call. V was pared by 3 bases and J by 1 base, with 8 bases between. Germline V gives CDR1 MDHEN, CDR2 SYDVKM. This CDR3 has 14 residues. For the CDR3, the DNA is TGTGCCAGCAGTTTTTTAAGCGGCACAGATACGCAGTATTTT. Translated: CASSFLSGTDTQYF.

This clonotype has more than one count but fewer than ten. J is TRBJ1-1 and V is TRBV28; D perhaps matches TRBD1 (6 bases). This CDR3 comprises 17 residues. Trimming stripped 5 bases from V and 0 bases from J, with 19 bases between. Germline CDR1 is MDHEN and CDR2 is SYDVKM. The CDR3, as DNA: TGTGCCAGCAGTCTTCGGAGGACAGCCGACATGAACACTGAAGCTTTCTTT. Translated, it gives CASSLRRTADMNTEAFF.

This clonotype turned up a few times. The chain recombines TRBV5-1 with TRBJ2-1, with 13 bases identical to TRBD2. Germline V gene sequence: CDR1 SGHRS, CDR2 YFSETQ. Unmatched junction bases numbered 12, after V lost 8 bases and J lost 7 bases. The CDR3 covers 16 residues. CDR3 nucleotide sequence: TGCGCCAGAGGGGTCTTACTAGCGGGAGGGCTTAATGAGCAGTTCTTC. Translated: CARGVLLAGGLNEQFF. Full variable domain (remainder filled in from reference TRBV5-1 and TRBJ2-1): KAGVTQTPRYLIKTRGQQVTLSCSPISGHRSVSWYQQTPGQGLQFLFEYFSETQRNKGNFPGRFSGRQFSNSRSEMNVSTLELGDSALYLCARGVLLAGGLNEQFFGPGTRLTVL.